Shown below are 16 T cell receptor beta chains from a single sample sequenced in a study of OX40 agonist ivuxolimab in advanced cancers. The library came from the immunoSEQ multiplex PCR assay. TCRdb re-hosts the immuneACCESS table, in-frame sequences only. Its copies lack some clones; in the studies checked, an unresolved V gene accounts for under half of them, and the cause for the rest is not known. The sample table records 96,000 or so clones; 84% of these occur just once. The ten largest clones represent around 5.8% of the sample. Material: CD4+ or CD8+ T cells sorted from blood, obtained in a trial of the OX40 agonist ivuxolimab. Receptors originate from an adult with an advanced solid tumor such as melanoma, head and neck, liver or kidney cancer.

The chain employs TRBV4-3 and TRBJ2-4; D remains ambiguous. This CDR3 has 15 residues. Germline V lookup: CDR1 LGHNA, CDR2 YSLEER. The V end was cut by 0 bases, the J end by 2 bases, with 8 bases between. CDR3 residues: CASSQDLYSKNIQYF. The CDR3 DNA is TGCGCCAGCAGCCAAGATCTATACTCCAAAAACATTCAGTACTTC.

V usage is TRBV7-6 and J usage is TRBJ1-2; 7 nucleotides agree with TRBD1. J was trimmed by 2 bases and V by 4 bases; bases with no gene match: 4. The CDR3 is 14 amino acids. Germline CDR1 reads SGHVS; CDR2 reads FNYEAQ. CDR3 protein: CASSYRGLNYGYTF. CDR3 DNA: TGTGCCAGCAGCTACAGGGGCCTGAACTATGGCTACACCTTC.

This clone has only a few counts. V is TRBV4-1 and J is TRBJ1-2, with no clear D. Germline V lookup: CDR1 MGHRA, CDR2 YSYEKL. The CDR3 consists of 14 residues. V lost 1 base and J lost 0, with 6 bases in between. The CDR3 sequence: CASSQAVANYGYTF. The CDR3 nucleotides read TGCGCCAGCAGCCAAGCGGTGGCTAACTATGGCTACACCTTC.

The J gene is TRBJ1-6, the V gene TRBV7-2; possibly TRBD1 for D (5 bases). The V gene's germline CDR1 is SGHTA and CDR2 FQGNSA. V was cut by 5 bases and J by 6 bases, with 17 bases left in between. This CDR3 contains 16 residues. In DNA form, the CDR3 reads TGTGCCAGCAGCCTTAGTCCGGGACGGATTAATTCACCCCTCCACTTT. It encodes CASSLSPGRINSPLHF.

In regard to this clone: One junction end disagrees with the germline gene, perhaps due to a read error. The CDR3 region is CASSPGGQGTNTQYF. CDR3 sequence (DNA): TGTGCCAGCAGCCCGGGGGGACAGGGCACAAATACGCAGTATTTT. The V call is TRBV7-2, the J call TRBJ2-3; TRBD1 agrees at 9 bases. Per germline, CDR1 SGHTA and CDR2 FQGNSA. The CDR3 loop spans 15 amino acids.

DNA for the CDR3: TGTGCCAGTAGTCAACAGGGTAGTCAGCCCCAGCATTTT. Translating it yields CASSQQGSQPQHF. This rearrangement joins TRBV19 to TRBJ1-5, with D possibly TRBD1 on 6 matching bases. Trimming cost V 5 bases and J 6 bases, with 11 bases left between them. Germline CDR1 and CDR2: LNHDA and SQIVND (reference sequence). The CDR3 has 13 residues.

J is TRBJ2-1 and V is TRBV11-3, with 9 bases that match TRBD1. J gave up 2 bases and V 1 base, and 3 bases lay outside the gene matches. This CDR3 is 16 amino acids long. CDR1 and CDR2 from the germline V gene are SGHNT and YENEEA. CDR3 amino acids: CASSLGGTGTYNEQFF. The CDR3 DNA follows: TGTGCCAGCAGCTTAGGGGGGACAGGGACCTACAATGAGCAGTTCTTC.

J is TRBJ2-7 and V is TRBV5-6; 10 bases are a match to TRBD1. The CDR3 runs 15 residues. Unmatched junction bases numbered 6, after V lost 4 bases and J lost 2 bases. CDR1 is SGHDT, CDR2 YYEEEE, per germline. The DNA of the CDR3 is TGTGCCAGCAGCAGAGGACAGGGGGTCGCCTACGAGCAGTACTTC. It translates to CASSRGQGVAYEQYF.

The V call is TRBV4-1, the J call TRBJ2-3; 8 bases align to TRBD2. Losses at the gene ends were 2 bases for V and 7 bases for J; bases not matched to a gene: 8. The germline V gene encodes CDR1 MGHRA and CDR2 YSYEKL. This CDR3 comprises 15 residues. CDR3 DNA sequence: TGCGCCAGCAGCCAAACTAGCGGAGTCCCTTATACGCAGTATTTT. The encoded protein is CASSQTSGVPYTQYF.

This clone was detected a few times. The V call is TRBV5-1, the J call TRBJ2-1; D might be TRBD1 (6 bases). From germline, CDR1 is SGHRS and CDR2 YFSETQ. V was trimmed by 2 bases and J by 4 bases, leaving 13 bases between them. This CDR3 is 15 amino acids long. CDR3 sequence reads: CASSFGDTIYNEQFF. CDR3 in DNA: TGCGCCAGCAGCTTTGGGGACACGATATACAATGAGCAGTTCTTC. Full variable domain (outside the CDR3, taken from reference TRBV5-1 and TRBJ2-1): KAGVTQTPRYLIKTRGQQVTLSCSPISGHRSVSWYQQTPGQGLQFLFEYFSETQRNKGNFPGRFSGRQFSNSRSEMNVSTLELGDSALYLCASSFGDTIYNEQFFGPGTRLTVL.

The V gene is TRBV19, the J gene TRBJ2-1; 9 positions agree with TRBD2. The trim removed 3 bases at V and 12 bases at J, leaving 12 bases unmatched. The CDR3 covers 15 residues. From germline, CDR1 is LNHDA and CDR2 SQIVND (reference sequence). For the CDR3, the DNA is TGTGCCAGTAGTATTTCAGCGGGGGGCGCGTTCTTGCAGTTCTTC. This sequence encodes CASSISAGGAFLQFF.

The chain links TRBV7-3 to TRBJ2-7; 7 bases align to TRBD1. J lost 5 bases, V lost 4 bases, and 14 bases had no gene match. Looked up from germline, CDR1 is SGHTA and CDR2 is FQGTGA. The CDR3 spans 16 residues. The CDR3 DNA follows: TGTGCCAGCAGCTCTACATCCACCTACAGGGGCAACGAGCAGTACTTC. Protein: CASSSTSTYRGNEQYF.

This clone was observed a few times. The genes are TRBV6-6 and TRBJ2-3; TRBD2 matches at 14 bases. J gave up 13 bases and V 6 bases, and 9 bases lay outside the gene matches. The length of the CDR3 is 14 residues. Looked up from germline, CDR1 is MNHNY and CDR2 is SVGAGI (reference sequence). This chain's CDR3 is CASRPTSGGVREYF. The CDR3 DNA is TGTGCCAGCAGGCCGACTAGCGGGGGGGTACGGGAGTATTTT.

The rearrangement joins TRBV2 to TRBJ1-2, with D perhaps matching TRBD1 (5 bases). The CDR3 loop spans 13 amino acids. CDR1 is SNHLY, CDR2 FYNNEI, per germline. The V end lost 7 bases, the J end lost 4 bases, and 13 bases lay between the germline ends. CDR3 residues: CASTTGRLYGYTF. The DNA for the CDR3 is TGTGCCAGCACTACGGGGCGGCTCTATGGCTACACCTTC.

The chain couples TRBV27 to TRBJ1-4; no definite D call. Per the germline V gene, CDR1 is MNHEY and CDR2 is SMNVEV (reference sequence). V gave up 7 bases and J gave up 1 base, with 4 bases separating them. This CDR3 contains 12 residues. The CDR3 DNA is TGTGCCAGCATGGGAACTAATGAAAAACTGTTTTTT. Its translation: CASMGTNEKLFF. The full variable domain, with the rest looked up from reference TRBV27 and TRBJ1-4, is EAQVTQNPRYLITVTGKKLTVTCSQNMNHEYMSWYRQDPGLGLRQIYYSMNVEVTDKGDVPEGYKVSRKEKRNFPLILESPSPNQTSLYFCASMGTNEKLFFGSGTQLSVL.

The CDR3 is CASSRKEAYEQYF. Written as DNA, the CDR3 is TGTGCCAGCAGCCGGAAAGAGGCCTACGAGCAGTACTTC. This chain joins TRBV7-9 and TRBJ2-7; D unresolved. Trimming took off 5 bases at V and 2 bases at J, with 10 bases between the two ends. CDR3 length: 13 amino acids. Germline-derived CDR1 and CDR2 are SEHNR and FQNEAQ (reference sequence).